The clone carrying this T cell receptor beta chain was recorded many times. This record belongs to a study of CD8+CD57+ T cells in acquired aplastic anemia. Turning to the study itself: Among healthy donors, CD4+ cells averaged roughly 9.9 million reads.

TCR beta VDJ and CDR3 profiling used genomic DNA as template. TCRdb reprocessed the reads with MiXCR, giving one entry per CDR3 protein. This table holds 65,000 or so distinct CDR3 sequences, under 55% found once. Germline CDR1 is MNHNS and CDR2 is SASEGT. This CDR3 has 15 residues. The trim removed 6 bases at V and 0 bases at J, leaving 4 bases unmatched. The TCR was taken from a human donor in good health, serving as a control. The sequenced sample consisted of sorted CD4+, CD8+, or CD8+CD57+ T cells (not recorded which) from PBMCs. V is TRBV6-1 and J is TRBJ1-5, with TRBD1 matching over 8 bases. CDR3 nucleotide sequence: TGTGCCAGCAGGACAGGGGCTCTTAGCAATCAGCCCCAGCATTTT. Protein product: CASRTGALSNQPQHF.